The source of this T cell receptor (beta chain) is a study of CD8 T cells in ankylosing spondylitis. Germline V gene sequence: CDR1 SGHRS, CDR2 YFSETQ. Trimming took 4 bases from V and 6 from J, leaving 19 bases between them. This CDR3 has 15 amino acids. TCRdb re-called the 5' RACE reads through MiXCR, storing one row per CDR3 protein. The table includes 300,000 to 400,000 distinct CDR3 sequences, about 9.9% detected once. Study results and caveats: Disease-associated clones were CD8+ and fairly uncommon in peripheral blood. Clones linked to disease were reported to show significant enrichment in matched ankylosing spondylitis synovial fluid.

This clonotype came up a few times. Its antigen remains unidentified. J is TRBJ1-1 and V is TRBV5-1; perhaps TRBD1 as D (5 bases). The sample comprised blood, either unsorted or a sorted T cell fraction (not recorded which). The TCR originated in a female donor with ankylosing spondylitis or in good health (not recorded which). CDR3 sequence (DNA): TGCGCCAGCAGCCCCCAGGGCCAAACCAACGCTGAAGCTTTCTTT. Residues: CASSPQGQTNAEAFF.